These 14 T cell receptor beta chains share one sample of origin, sequenced in a study of blood T cell repertoires in COVID-19. Clones were read by immunoSEQ multiplex PCR, and TCRdb kept only the in-frame ones, dropping some. The table shows about 250,000 clones, with just over 85% occurring only once. Sequencing input: PBMCs or T cells enriched from blood (not recorded which). These receptor sequences come from a man between 40 and 49 years old who had recovered from COVID-19.

This chain joins TRBV5-1 and TRBJ2-1; possibly TRBD2 for D (6 bases). CDR1 SGHRS and CDR2 YFSETQ come from the germline V gene. Trimming pared 2 bases from V and 8 bases from J, leaving 14 bases between. The CDR3 length is 14 residues. The DNA for the CDR3 is TGCGCCAGCAGCTTCGGACTATCTTGGGATGAGCAGTTCTTC. Its translation is CASSFGLSWDEQFF.

The rearrangement links TRBV20-1 to TRBJ1-5, with D possibly being TRBD1 (6 bases). The V end was cut by 3 bases, the J end by 4 bases, with 10 bases between. CDR1 and CDR2 (germline): DFQATT, SNEGSKA (reference sequence). The CDR3 sequence is 13 residues long. The CDR3 reads CSASRDTNQPQHF. CDR3 in DNA: TGCAGTGCTAGTCGGGACACAAATCAGCCCCAGCATTTT.

The chain joins TRBV12-3 or TRBV12-4 to TRBJ2-3, with D unclear. V lost 6 bases to trimming and J lost 3 bases, with 4 bases between them. CDR3 length: 11 residues. CDR3 region: CASSQTDTQYF. The DNA for the CDR3 is TGTGCCAGCAGCCAAACAGATACGCAGTATTTT.

This clone came up once. The V and J genes are TRBV9 and TRBJ2-3, with 11 positions matching TRBD2. The ends lost 3 bases at V and 1 base at J; junction bases unmatched: 1. The germline V gene encodes CDR1 SGDLS and CDR2 YYNGEE. This CDR3 is 15 amino acids long. The CDR3 reads CASSALAGGTDTQYF. In DNA, the CDR3 is TGTGCCAGCAGCGCACTAGCGGGGGGCACAGATACGCAGTATTTT.

This rearrangement joins TRBV7-9 to TRBJ2-7, with a possible D match to TRBD1 (6 bases). CDR1 and CDR2 (germline): SEHNR, FQNEAQ (reference sequence). Deletions cut 3 bases from V and 2 bases from J, with 17 bases between. This CDR3 is built from 16 residues. In DNA form, the CDR3 reads TGTGCCAGCAGCTTGGACCCCAGCAGGGGAACCTACGAGCAGTACTTC. This sequence encodes CASSLDPSRGTYEQYF.

V is TRBV7-9 and J is TRBJ2-1; a weak D match, TRBD1 (6 bases). Germline CDR1 reads SEHNR; CDR2 reads FQNEAQ (reference sequence). The V gene lost 1 base and the J gene lost 4 bases, with 17 bases spanning the gap. This CDR3 spans 17 amino acids. The CDR3, as DNA: TGTGCCAGCAGCTTAGACTACAGGGTCAGGGAATACAATGAGCAGTTCTTC. Encoded protein: CASSLDYRVREYNEQFF.

This chain uses TRBV2 with TRBJ1-2; D is perhaps TRBD1 (6 bases). Germline CDR1 reads SNHLY; CDR2 reads FYNNEI. The CDR3 has 12 amino acids. V lost 9 bases, J lost 6 bases, and 14 bases lay in between. CDR3 nucleotide sequence: TGTGCCAGACTGACAGGAGAGAATGGCTACACCTTC. Its protein is CARLTGENGYTF.

CDR3 sequence: CASNTGQDSPLHF. The CDR3 DNA reads as TGTGCCAGTAACACAGGGCAGGATTCACCCCTCCACTTT. The V and J genes are TRBV6-5 and TRBJ1-6; TRBD1 might be the D (6 bases). The CDR3 contains 13 residues. Germline-derived CDR1 and CDR2 are MNHEY and SVGAGI. Trimming removed 9 bases at V and 8 bases at J, with 14 bases between.

CDR3 in amino acids: CASSPRSGMGPGMGELFF. DNA of the CDR3: TGTGCCAGCAGCCCCCGTAGCGGGATGGGCCCGGGGATGGGGGAGCTGTTTTTT. This chain links TRBV4-2 with TRBJ2-2, with 8 positions matching TRBD2. CDR3 length: 18 residues. The V and J ends lost 4 bases and 8 bases, in that order; junction bases with no gene match: 18. Germline V gene sequence: CDR1 LGHNA, CDR2 YNFKEQ.

This clone was counted a single time. The V gene is TRBV11-3, the J gene TRBJ1-5, with TRBD1 matching 10 bases. Germline lookup yields CDR1 SGHNT and CDR2 YENEEA. V lost 0 bases and J lost 4; bases outside the gene matches: 12. This CDR3 is built from 19 residues. The CDR3 loop reads CASSLDLWGQGFSNQPQHF. The CDR3 DNA is TGTGCCAGCAGCTTAGATCTTTGGGGACAGGGGTTTTCGAATCAGCCCCAGCATTTT.

The rearrangement links TRBV9 to TRBJ1-1; possible D gene TRBD1, 5 bases. V lost 3 bases and J lost 6, with 21 bases in between. The CDR3 length is 16 residues. Germline V gene data show CDR1 as SGDLS and CDR2 as YYNGEE. CDR3: CASSAQPVPPGPEAFF. In DNA form, the CDR3 reads TGTGCCAGCAGCGCCCAGCCGGTCCCTCCAGGGCCTGAAGCTTTCTTT.

V and J are TRBV5-1 and TRBJ1-4, with D possibly being TRBD1 (5 bases). The V gene lost 4 bases and the J gene lost 4 bases, with 14 bases spanning the gap. The CDR3 runs to 15 residues. Germline V gene data show CDR1 as SGHRS and CDR2 as YFSETQ. The CDR3 protein is CASSDTTASNEKLFF. DNA for the CDR3: TGCGCCAGCAGCGATACGACAGCAAGTAATGAAAAACTGTTTTTT.

The J gene is TRBJ2-5, the V gene TRBV23-1; 9 bases are a match to TRBD1. TRBV23-1 is classed as an ORF, of uncertain function. After removal of 6 bases from V and 5 bases from J, the junction contained 16 bases not matched to a gene. The CDR3 spans 17 residues. The CDR3 reads CASSPREGQGIIETQYF. As DNA, the CDR3 is TGCGCCAGCAGCCCAAGGGAAGGACAGGGGATCATCGAGACCCAGTACTTC.

This clone is a singleton in its sample. This chain connects TRBV27 to TRBJ2-3; TRBD2 matches 7 bases. Germline CDR1 reads MNHEY; CDR2 reads SMNVEV (reference sequence). The CDR3 is made up of 14 amino acids. J lost 3 bases, V lost 3 bases, and 3 bases had no gene match. This CDR3 reads CASSLGRGTDTQYF. The CDR3, as DNA: TGTGCCAGCAGTTTGGGGCGGGGGACAGATACGCAGTATTTT.